This T cell receptor (beta chain) was retrieved from a study of T-cell memory formation after mild COVID-19. Turning to the study itself: The TCR clusters were mostly specific to one donor.

Whole-study findings and limits: Mainly in CM and EM were contracting CD4+ clones; CD8+ were in EMRA. Clones that got smaller from day 15 to 85 had even CD4/CD8, while clones growing later tipped toward CD4+. The study detected some responding clones in pre-infection memory, suggesting cross-reactive memory joined.

With regard to this clonotype: No antigen is known for it.

TCRdb itself ran the 5' RACE reads through MiXCR, one entry per CDR3 protein. This table has more than 400,000 distinct CDR3 sequences, about 20% appearing once. Material: PBMCs or a T cell subset sorted from them (not recorded which). This clonotype was obtained from an adult woman who had mild COVID-19 (a few samples of this study predate the infection). Cell type and time point are not known.

DNA of the CDR3: TGTGCCAGCAGACTACCTCCGGCGGGCACCCCCTTTTCCAAAGAGACCCAGTACTTC. This gives the protein CASRLPPAGTPFSKETQYF. The chain combines TRBV7-8 with TRBJ2-5, with D tentatively TRBD2 (5 bases). The V gene lost 6 bases and the J gene lost 3 bases, with 29 bases spanning the gap. Germline CDR1 is SGHVS and CDR2 is FQNEAQ. The CDR3 extends over 19 amino acids.